One sample yielded the 32 T cell receptor beta chains listed below, sequenced in a study of blood T cell repertoires in COVID-19. Assay used: immunoSEQ multiplex PCR; TCRdb lists only in-frame clones, some missing. The table shows tens of thousands of clones, with 79% occurring only once. Sequenced: peripheral blood. These receptors came from a man aged 60-69 years with active or convalescent COVID-19.

The chain links TRBV7-2 to TRBJ1-6; D ambiguous. The V gene's germline CDR1 is SGHTA and CDR2 FQGNSA. The V gene lost 5 bases and the J gene lost 6 bases, with 11 bases spanning the gap. The CDR3 consists of 14 residues. The CDR3 DNA reads TGTGCCAGCAGCGCGGCGCCTGGTAATTCACCCCTCCACTTT. Its translation: CASSAAPGNSPLHF.

J is TRBJ2-7 and V is TRBV2; TRBD2 is a possible D gene (7 bases). The CDR3 runs 14 residues. V gave up 3 bases and J gave up 4 bases, with 13 bases separating them. Looked up from germline, CDR1 is SNHLY and CDR2 is FYNNEI. The CDR3 here is CASSDRGAVYEQYF. The CDR3, as DNA: TGTGCCAGCAGTGATCGGGGGGCGGTTTACGAGCAGTACTTC.

This clone was picked up one time. The chain has TRBV2 and TRBJ1-6, with D tentatively TRBD1 (6 bases). Germline V lookup: CDR1 SNHLY, CDR2 FYNNEI. The length of the CDR3 is 15 residues. V lost 7 bases and J lost 0, with 10 bases in between. CDR3 DNA sequence: TGTGCCAGCAAATTGACAGGCTCCTATAATTCACCCCTCCACTTT. This sequence encodes CASKLTGSYNSPLHF.

V usage is TRBV11-2 and J usage is TRBJ2-5; no definite D call. Germline V lookup: CDR1 SGHAT, CDR2 FQNNGV. V shed 3 bases and J shed 4 bases, with 9 bases lying between them. The CDR3 contains 13 residues. The CDR3 sequence is CASSLGPSETQYF. DNA of the CDR3: TGTGCCAGCAGCTTGGGCCCCTCAGAGACCCAGTACTTC. Complete variable domain (other parts from reference TRBV11-2 and TRBJ2-5): EAGVAQSPRYKIIEKRQSVAFWCNPISGHATLYWYQQILGQGPKLLIQFQNNGVVDDSQLPKDRFSAERLKGVDSTLKIQPAKLEDSAVYLCASSLGPSETQYFGPGTRLLVL.

The gene calls are TRBV10-1 and TRBJ2-2; 7 bases fit TRBD2. The CDR3 loop spans 14 amino acids. J lost 3 bases, V lost 5 bases, and 3 bases had no gene match. The V gene's germline CDR1 is WNHNN and CDR2 SYGVQD (reference sequence). The CDR3 reads CASSLAGDTGELFF. The CDR3 DNA reads as TGCGCCAGCAGTCTGGCGGGGGACACCGGGGAGCTGTTTTTT.

This clone was detected many times. This chain joins TRBV23-1 and TRBJ1-5, with D perhaps matching TRBD1 (5 bases). TRBV23-1 is recorded as an ORF, its role being uncertain. The V and J ends lost 7 bases and 11 bases respectively, with 24 bases between them. This CDR3 contains 15 residues. CDR3 residues: CASTMGRGGTTAQHF. The CDR3 coding sequence is TGCGCCAGCACAATGGGGCGGGGGGGAACCACGGCCCAGCATTTT.

The chain carries TRBV10-3 and TRBJ1-2, with D perhaps TRBD1 (6 bases). V lost 6 bases, J lost 5 bases, and 10 bases lay in between. CDR1 ENHRY and CDR2 SYGVKD come from the germline V gene. CDR3 length: 12 amino acids. This CDR3 reads CAIRRDNYGYTF. Written as DNA, the CDR3 is TGTGCCATCAGAAGGGACAATTATGGCTACACCTTC.

The gene calls are TRBV4-1 and TRBJ1-4; D perhaps matches TRBD1 (6 bases). The CDR3 is 16 amino acids. CDR1 and CDR2 (germline): MGHRA, YSYEKL. V lost 1 base, J lost 3 bases, and 12 bases lay in between. The CDR3 loop is CASSQGGGTPNEKLFF. CDR3 bases: TGCGCCAGCAGCCAAGGGGGGGGGACACCTAATGAAAAACTGTTTTTT.

The chain is built from TRBV18 and TRBJ2-2, with TRBD2 matching over 12 bases. The CDR3 sequence is 17 residues long. V was clipped by 3 bases and J by 6 bases; unmatched bases: 8. Germline V lookup: CDR1 KGHSH, CDR2 LQKENI. The CDR3 loop is CASSPRLAGVDAGELFF. The CDR3 DNA reads TGTGCCAGCTCACCCCGACTAGCGGGGGTGGACGCCGGGGAGCTGTTTTTT.

The V call is TRBV5-6, the J call TRBJ1-5, with D hard to call. The CDR3 consists of 12 residues. Trimming took off 4 bases at V and 4 bases at J, with 6 bases between the two ends. Looked up from germline, CDR1 is SGHDT and CDR2 is YYEEEE. CDR3: CASSGRNQPQHF. The CDR3 bases are TGTGCCAGCAGCGGGAGGAATCAGCCCCAGCATTTT.

The V call is TRBV6-5, the J call TRBJ1-5, with no clear D. V was clipped by 0 bases and J by 0 bases, with 6 bases between them. Germline-derived CDR1 and CDR2 are MNHEY and SVGAGI. The CDR3 spans 15 residues. The CDR3 sequence: CASSYSQISNQPQHF. CDR3 nucleotide sequence: TGTGCCAGCAGTTACTCACAGATTAGCAATCAGCCCCAGCATTTT.

This clone appeared a few times. J is TRBJ1-3 and V is TRBV27, with D tentatively TRBD1 (5 bases). V lost 4 bases and J lost 1, with 14 bases in between. CDR1 and CDR2 from the germline V gene are MNHEY and SMNVEV (reference sequence). The CDR3 covers 16 residues. CDR3 nucleotides: TGTGCCAGCAGTTCAGGGCGACAGAGATCTGGAAACACCATATATTTT. Encoded protein: CASSSGRQRSGNTIYF.

V is TRBV5-6 and J is TRBJ2-7, with D possibly matching TRBD1 (6 bases). The V and J ends lost 0 bases and 1 base respectively, with 8 bases between them. The CDR3 covers 14 residues. Germline lookup yields CDR1 SGHDT and CDR2 YYEEEE. The CDR3 DNA reads as TGTGCCAGCAGCTTGGGACAGGCTTCCTACGAGCAGTACTTC. Protein: CASSLGQASYEQYF.

The CDR3 region is CASSRDRGSNQPQHF. For the CDR3, the DNA is TGTGCCAGCAGTCGAGACAGGGGTAGCAATCAGCCCCAGCATTTT. This sequence joins TRBV2 and TRBJ1-5; 8 positions match TRBD1. The CDR3 is 15 amino acids. The V gene's germline CDR1 is SNHLY and CDR2 FYNNEI. The trim removed 5 bases at V and 0 bases at J, leaving 3 bases unmatched.

This clone has just one count. The V and J genes are TRBV3-1 (or the pseudogene TRBV3-2) and TRBJ1-1, with D possibly being TRBD1 (5 bases). Germline V CDR1 and CDR2: LGHDT, YNNKEL (reference sequence). The CDR3 runs 14 residues. V lost 2 bases and J lost 4, with 11 bases in between. The CDR3 DNA reads as TGTGCCAGCAGCCAACCAGGGATAACCACTGAAGCTTTCTTT. Amino acids: CASSQPGITTEAFF.

Remarks on this clone: This sample also contains other DNA sequences that code for the same CDR3. The chain combines TRBV3-1 (or the pseudogene TRBV3-2) with TRBJ2-5; D is uncertain. Germline lookup yields CDR1 LGHDT and CDR2 YNNKEL (reference sequence). CDR3 size: 13 residues. The ends were cut back, 0 bases at V and 4 bases at J, with 6 bases in the middle. This CDR3 reads CASSQDGGETQYF. The CDR3 nucleotides are TGTGCCAGCAGCCAAGACGGTGGAGAGACCCAGTACTTC.

This clone has more than one count but fewer than ten. The J gene is TRBJ2-2, the V gene TRBV7-9, with TRBD1 as a possible D gene (5 bases). V lost 1 base, J lost 7 bases, and 10 bases lay in between. Germline V lookup: CDR1 SEHNR, CDR2 FQNEAQ (reference sequence). This CDR3 spans 14 amino acids. CDR3 in amino acids: CASSLVAGFGELFF. DNA of the CDR3: TGTGCCAGCAGCTTAGTTGCAGGGTTCGGGGAGCTGTTTTTT.

V and J are TRBV7-6 and TRBJ1-4, with 11 bases that match TRBD1. The length of the CDR3 is 15 residues. The ends lost 2 bases at V and 8 bases at J; junction bases unmatched: 4. Germline V gene sequence: CDR1 SGHVS, CDR2 FNYEAQ. The CDR3, as DNA: TGTGCCAGCAGCTTACTTGGGACAGGGGGAGAAAAACTGTTTTTT. It encodes CASSLLGTGGEKLFF. Full variable domain (remainder filled in from reference TRBV7-6 and TRBJ1-4): GAGVSQSPRYKVTKRGQDVALRCDPISGHVSLYWYRQALGQGPEFLTYFNYEAQQDKSGLPNDRFSAERPEGSISTLTIQRTEQRDSAMYRCASSLLGTGGEKLFFGSGTQLSVL.

The chain recombines TRBV7-2 with TRBJ1-1; no definite D call. V gave up 5 bases and J gave up 1 base, with 11 bases separating them. Germline V gene data show CDR1 as SGHTA and CDR2 as FQGNSA. This CDR3 has 14 residues. As DNA, the CDR3 is TGTGCCAGCAGCCTATCCCTTCGGAACACTGAAGCTTTCTTT. This translates into CASSLSLRNTEAFF.

V and J are TRBV6-5 and TRBJ1-1, with D possibly matching TRBD1 (6 bases). CDR3 size: 14 residues. Germline V gene lookup returns CDR1 MNHEY and CDR2 SVGAGI. Trimming shortened V by 4 bases and J by 5 bases, and 14 bases separated the two germline ends. The chain's CDR3 is CASSSVLDRTEAFF. The CDR3 DNA reads TGTGCCAGCAGTTCCGTCTTAGACAGGACTGAAGCTTTCTTT.

The chain's CDR3 is CATSDLHGDRGLVTGELFF. CDR3 coding DNA: TGTGCCACCAGTGATTTGCATGGAGACAGGGGGCTTGTGACCGGGGAGCTGTTTTTT. The chain is built from TRBV24-1 and TRBJ2-2, with 10 bases matching TRBD1. Per the germline V gene, CDR1 is KGHDR and CDR2 is SFDVKD. The CDR3 extends over 19 amino acids. With V trimmed by 0 bases and J by 5 bases, 11 bases remained unmatched.

The rearrangement joins TRBV5-6 to TRBJ1-3, with D perhaps TRBD1 (6 bases). The germline V gene encodes CDR1 SGHDT and CDR2 YYEEEE. Trimming took off 1 base at V and 1 base at J, with 6 bases between the two ends. This CDR3 region has 14 residues. CDR3 loop: CASSLTGSGNTIYF. CDR3 nucleotide sequence: TGTGCCAGCAGCTTGACAGGGTCTGGAAACACCATATATTTT.

The genes are TRBV7-3 and TRBJ1-1, with 9 bases that match TRBD1. Germline V gene data show CDR1 as SGHTA and CDR2 as FQGTGA. V lost 0 bases to trimming and J lost 5 bases; unmatched junction nucleotides: 10. This CDR3 comprises 17 residues. The CDR3 region has the DNA TGTGCCAGCAGCTTAACGGGAGGACAGGGGCTCCCTACTGAAGCTTTCTTT. Its protein is CASSLTGGQGLPTEAFF.

V and J are TRBV4-2 and TRBJ2-1; 9 bases map to TRBD1. J gave up 5 bases and V 1 base, and 18 bases lay outside the gene matches. The germline V gene has CDR1 LGHNA and CDR2 YNFKEQ. The CDR3 extends over 20 amino acids. CDR3 DNA: TGTGCCAGCAGCCAAGTTGCGGGACAGGGAAGTGGGGGGCGGCACAATGAGCAGTTCTTC. Protein sequence: CASSQVAGQGSGGRHNEQFF.

The chain employs TRBV4-1 and TRBJ1-1, with D possibly TRBD1 on 5 matching bases. Trimming removed 1 base at V and 2 bases at J, with 17 bases between. Germline V gene lookup returns CDR1 MGHRA and CDR2 YSYEKL. This CDR3 is 17 amino acids long. The CDR3 coding sequence is TGCGCCAGCAGCCAAGTTTGGTCGGGGGGTGGAAACACTGAAGCTTTCTTT. Its translation is CASSQVWSGGGNTEAFF.

The chain carries TRBV5-1 and TRBJ2-2, with D possibly matching TRBD1 (5 bases). Germline V gives CDR1 SGHRS, CDR2 YFSETQ. CDR3 length: 14 residues. Trimming left V 0 bases short and J 7 bases short, with 10 bases between. The CDR3 coding sequence is TGCGCCAGCAGCTTGGTTTTGCAGGGCGGGGAGCTGTTTTTT. Translation: CASSLVLQGGELFF.

This chain uses TRBV7-2 with TRBJ2-5; 7 bases line up with TRBD2. Per germline, CDR1 SGHTA and CDR2 FQGNSA. This CDR3 comprises 15 residues. With V trimmed by 1 base and J by 5 bases, 7 bases remained unmatched. The CDR3 spells CASSLGLAGPETQYF. As DNA, the CDR3 is TGTGCCAGCAGCTTAGGGTTAGCGGGCCCGGAGACCCAGTACTTC.

The gene calls are TRBV19 and TRBJ2-2; D unresolved. V dropped 5 bases and J dropped 1 base, with 8 bases sitting between them. The CDR3 is 14 amino acids. Germline V CDR1 and CDR2: LNHDA, SQIVND (reference sequence). CDR3 nucleotides: TGTGCCAGTAGTTCATCCCAGAACACCGGGGAGCTGTTTTTT. Its translation: CASSSSQNTGELFF. The full variable domain, in which reference TRBV19 and TRBJ2-2 provide the parts outside the CDR3, is DGGITQSPKYLFRKEGQNVTLSCEQNLNHDAMYWYRQDPGQGLRLIYYSQIVNDFQKGDIAEGYSVSREKKESFPLTVTSAQKNPTAFYLCASSSSQNTGELFFGEGSRLTVL.

This chain uses TRBV12-3 or TRBV12-4 with TRBJ2-3, with no clear D. This CDR3 spans 13 amino acids. V lost 2 bases and J lost 5, with 8 bases in between. The CDR3 region has the DNA TGTGCCAGCAGTTTAAACCGCGTAGATACGCAGTATTTT. This translates into CASSLNRVDTQYF.

V gene TRBV16 combines with J gene TRBJ2-1, with 8 positions matching TRBD2. In germline, CDR1 is KGHSY, CDR2 FQNENV. The CDR3 runs 15 residues. Trimming at V came to 1 base and at J to 5 bases, leaving 4 bases not matched to a gene. CDR3 in amino acids: CASSQWGTRDNEQFF. CDR3 DNA: TGTGCCAGCAGCCAATGGGGGACTAGAGACAATGAGCAGTTCTTC.

Turning to this clone: One end of the junction fails to match germline, which may point to a read error. This chain links TRBV10-3 with TRBJ2-5; possible D gene TRBD2, 5 bases. The CDR3 totals 13 residues. Germline loops: CDR1 ENHRY, CDR2 SYGVKD. The CDR3 nucleotides read TGTGCCATCAGGGAGTATTCGGGGGAGACCCAGTACTTC. Encoded protein: CAIREYSGETQYF.

The rearrangement joins TRBV6-1 to TRBJ1-5; D is ambiguous. V was clipped by 2 bases and J by 4 bases, with 9 bases between them. CDR1 and CDR2 from the germline V gene are MNHNS and SASEGT. The CDR3 extends over 14 amino acids. Here the CDR3 reads CASSEIHRNQPQHF. Here the CDR3 DNA reads TGTGCCAGCAGTGAAATCCACAGAAATCAGCCCCAGCATTTT.